One sample yielded the 30 T cell receptor beta chains listed below, sequenced in a study of T-cell reconstitution after alpha-beta-depleted transplantation in children. Unique molecular identifiers were incorporated into the prepared TCRbeta library. One entry per CDR3 protein, called by TCRdb with MiXCR from the PCR reads. The sample contains more than 90,000 distinct CDR3 sequences, 7% to 9% of which appear only once. Sample: PBMCs from the stem cell graft donor, taken from the stem cell graft. These receptors were collected from a human donor who donated a stem cell graft to a child with congenital amegakaryocytic thrombocytopenia.

This clonotype showed up many times. The CDR3 loop reads CSASLALAQYF. DNA of the CDR3: TGCAGTGCTAGCCTAGCCTTGGCCCAGTACTTC. J is TRBJ2-5 and V is TRBV20-1, with a possible D match to TRBD2 (5 bases). CDR3 length: 11 amino acids. The ends were cut back, 3 bases at V and 9 bases at J, with 11 bases in the middle. Germline loops: CDR1 DFQATT, CDR2 SNEGSKA (reference sequence).

This clonotype has a count of ten or more. The V gene is TRBV5-5, the J gene TRBJ2-5, with 10 bases matching TRBD2. Germline V lookup: CDR1 SGHKS, CDR2 YYEKEE (reference sequence). This CDR3 region has 16 residues. V trimming: 4 bases; J trimming: 5 bases; junction bases outside the gene matches: 11. CDR3 nucleotide sequence: TGTGCCAGCAGCCCGGAGGCTAGCGGGGGATCTGAGACCCAGTACTTC. It encodes CASSPEASGGSETQYF.

This clonotype was seen more than once but under ten times. The genes are TRBV20-1 and TRBJ1-2, with D hard to call. Germline V gene data show CDR1 as DFQATT and CDR2 as SNEGSKA (reference sequence). CDR3 length: 16 residues. With 0 bases removed from V and 4 bases from J, the gap between germline ends came to 18 bases. This CDR3 is CSARDPLRAGSYGYTF. CDR3 sequence (DNA): TGCAGTGCTAGAGACCCATTAAGGGCCGGGTCCTATGGCTACACCTTC.

This clonotype has a count of ten or more. J is TRBJ1-2 and V is TRBV7-2; D possibly corresponds to TRBD1 (6 bases). There are 15 residues in the CDR3. Germline values: CDR1 SGHTA, CDR2 FQGNSA. The ends were cut back, 2 bases at V and 4 bases at J, with 14 bases in the middle. The CDR3 DNA follows: TGTGCCAGCAGCTTATCCCAAGACAGGCTCTATGGCTACACCTTC. Its translation is CASSLSQDRLYGYTF.

This clonotype was observed once. The V call is TRBV20-1, the J call TRBJ1-1; weak D call: TRBD1 (5 bases). Between the trimmed V and J ends, which lost 3 bases and 1 base, there was a span of 12 bases. Germline CDR1 is DFQATT and CDR2 is SNEGSKA (reference sequence). This CDR3 comprises 14 residues. CDR3 bases: TGCAGTGCTAGCGTCCGACAGAGGAACACTGAAGCTTTCTTT. Translation: CSASVRQRNTEAFF.

This clonotype was counted many times. The rearrangement uses TRBV5-6 and TRBJ2-7; D unclear. There are 12 residues in the CDR3. Germline V gene data show CDR1 as SGHDT and CDR2 as YYEEEE. Trimming removed 0 bases from V and 5 bases from J, with 6 bases in between. This chain's CDR3 is CASSLVGDEQYF. CDR3 nucleotides: TGTGCCAGCAGCTTGGTAGGAGACGAGCAGTACTTC.

This clonotype was seen at least ten times. The gene calls are TRBV6-5 and TRBJ1-5; D might be TRBD1 (6 bases). This CDR3 has 14 residues. The germline V gene has CDR1 MNHEY and CDR2 SVGAGI. V was shortened by 5 bases and J by 0 bases, with 8 bases between the two germline ends. CDR3 loop: CASSIQGSNQPQHF. DNA of the CDR3: TGTGCCAGCAGTATACAGGGTAGCAATCAGCCCCAGCATTTT.

Comment on this clonotype: Possible read error: a much larger clone is one base away. The chain joins TRBV24-1 to TRBJ2-3; TRBD2 aligns across 7 bases. Per germline, CDR1 KGHDR and CDR2 SFDVKD. This CDR3 contains 14 residues. DNA for the CDR3: TGTGCCACCAGAGATTCTGCGGGAGATAGTACGCAGTATTTT. As protein: CATRDSAGDSTQYF.

This clonotype was recorded at least ten times. The chain couples TRBV5-1 to TRBJ2-7, with D possibly matching TRBD1 (5 bases). Trimming took off 1 base at V and 2 bases at J, with 10 bases between the two ends. This CDR3 spans 14 amino acids. The germline gives CDR1 SGHRS, CDR2 YFSETQ. The CDR3 nucleotides read TGCGCCAGCAGCTTGACCTCAGGGCCCTACGAGCAGTACTTC. This translates into CASSLTSGPYEQYF.

In this sample, this clonotype turned up many times. The chain is built from TRBV6-1 and TRBJ2-7; D possibly corresponds to TRBD1 (5 bases). Trimming took 11 bases from V and 0 from J, leaving 17 bases between them. This CDR3 comprises 14 residues. CDR1 and CDR2 from the germline V gene are MNHNS and SASEGT. DNA of the CDR3: TGTGCCGGCGCGGCGAGACAGAGCTCCTACGAGCAGTACTTC. The encoded protein is CAGAARQSSYEQYF.

This clonotype was observed at least ten times. This chain joins TRBV5-5 and TRBJ1-2, with TRBD1 matching 10 bases. The CDR3 totals 15 residues. Germline V CDR1 and CDR2: SGHKS, YYEKEE (reference sequence). The junction had 4 bases not matched to a gene; V was cut back by 4 bases and J by 1 base. CDR3 amino acids: CASSPGQGVNYGYTF. The CDR3 region has the DNA TGTGCCAGCAGCCCAGGACAGGGGGTTAACTATGGCTACACCTTC.

Judged by abundance, this clonotype is medium-sized. The J gene is TRBJ2-1, the V gene TRBV20-1; tentatively, D is TRBD1 (5 bases). Germline CDR1 and CDR2: DFQATT and SNEGSKA (reference sequence). V was pared by 0 bases and J by 6 bases, with 9 bases between. This CDR3 spans 13 amino acids. Here the CDR3 DNA reads TGCAGTGCTAGAGAACTCCAGGGCAATGAGCAGTTCTTC. It encodes CSARELQGNEQFF.

This clonotype showed up many times. V usage is TRBV29-1 and J usage is TRBJ2-3, with 8 bases aligning to TRBD2. The CDR3 spans 15 residues. V lost 6 bases and J lost 1; bases outside the gene matches: 9. The V gene's germline CDR1 is SQVTM and CDR2 ANQGSEA. The CDR3 loop reads CSVAWGSGGTDTQYF. CDR3 in DNA: TGCAGCGTGGCCTGGGGTAGCGGGGGCACAGATACGCAGTATTTT.

This clonotype was observed at least ten times. V and J are TRBV5-6 and TRBJ2-7; no definite D call. Trimming stripped 2 bases from V and 2 bases from J, with 8 bases between. Germline V lookup: CDR1 SGHDT, CDR2 YYEEEE. This CDR3 has 13 residues. The CDR3 reads CASSFQNTYEQYF. CDR3 in DNA: TGTGCCAGCAGCTTCCAGAATACCTACGAGCAGTACTTC.

There are a few counts of this clonotype. The chain recombines TRBV18 with TRBJ2-5; D uncertain. Trimming took 5 bases from V and 1 from J, leaving 8 bases between them. This CDR3 is 13 amino acids long. Germline CDR1 KGHSH, CDR2 LQKENI. CDR3 sequence (DNA): TGTGCCAGCTCATCGGCAGCCCAAGAGACCCAGTACTTC. It codes for CASSSAAQETQYF.

This clonotype was seen ten or more times. CDR3 sequence (DNA): TGTGCCAGCTCTGAGACAGGGGGCCCTCCAACAGATACGCAGTATTTT. Translating gives CASSETGGPPTDTQYF. The chain combines TRBV18 with TRBJ2-3, with TRBD1 identical over 10 bases. From germline, CDR1 is KGHSH and CDR2 LQKENI. J lost 3 bases, V lost 6 bases, and 9 bases had no gene match. The CDR3 spans 16 residues.

This clonotype was counted many times. The CDR3 DNA reads as TGTGCCAGCAGCCAAGGTCGGCGGGGGGCGACCCTGTCCGAGCAGTACTTC. Protein sequence: CASSQGRRGATLSEQYF. The chain recombines TRBV3-1 with TRBJ2-7, with 8 bases aligning to TRBD2. CDR1 and CDR2 (germline): LGHDT, YNNKEL (reference sequence). V trimming: 1 base; J trimming: 6 bases; junction bases outside the gene matches: 14. The CDR3 spans 17 residues.

This clonotype appeared many times. The gene calls are TRBV27 and TRBJ2-3, with D possibly matching TRBD1 (6 bases). V lost 3 bases, J lost 5 bases, and 12 bases lay in between. Germline V gives CDR1 MNHEY, CDR2 SMNVEV (reference sequence). CDR3 length equals 14 residues. CDR3 protein: CASSLYRTEDTQYF. Written as DNA, the CDR3 is TGTGCCAGCAGTTTGTATCGGACAGAAGATACGCAGTATTTT.

This clonotype has a count of ten or more. The chain employs TRBV5-5 and TRBJ2-1, with D maybe TRBD1 (6 bases). Germline V gives CDR1 SGHKS, CDR2 YYEKEE (reference sequence). There are 14 residues in the CDR3. Trimming cost V 5 bases and J 10 bases, with 19 bases left between them. CDR3 bases: TGTGCCAGCAGGAACGACTTGGGGGCCAGGGAGCAGTTCTTC. Encoded protein: CASRNDLGAREQFF.

This clonotype occurred a few times. The chain combines TRBV18 with TRBJ1-2, with D perhaps TRBD1 (5 bases). Germline values: CDR1 KGHSH, CDR2 LQKENI. V lost 3 bases, J lost 8 bases, and 19 bases lay in between. The CDR3 length is 15 residues. Written as DNA, the CDR3 is TGTGCCAGCTCACCTTCAAATTATGACGGGGCAGGCTACACCTTC. Residues: CASSPSNYDGAGYTF.

This clonotype showed up many times. This chain uses TRBV20-1 with TRBJ1-5; no clear D. The V gene lost 6 bases and the J gene lost 1 base, with 19 bases spanning the gap. This CDR3 has 16 amino acids. Germline V gene lookup returns CDR1 DFQATT and CDR2 SNEGSKA (reference sequence). CDR3 amino acids: CSAWEIGPGSNQPQHF. The CDR3 DNA reads TGCAGTGCCTGGGAAATTGGCCCTGGAAGCAATCAGCCCCAGCATTTT.

This clonotype was seen many times. The CDR3 DNA is TGTGCCAGCAGCTTACTTTCTAGCGGTCGCGAGCAGTACTTC. It specifies CASSLLSSGREQYF. J is TRBJ2-7 and V is TRBV7-2; 7 nucleotides match TRBD2. This CDR3 comprises 14 residues. V lost 2 bases to trimming and J lost 6 bases; unmatched junction nucleotides: 7. Germline V gives CDR1 SGHTA, CDR2 FQGNSA.

This clonotype occurred once. A much larger clone sits a single nucleotide away, making a read error possible. The genes are TRBV7-6 and TRBJ2-4; possibly TRBD1 for D (6 bases). Germline V gene sequence: CDR1 SGHVS, CDR2 FNYEAQ. The CDR3 runs 20 residues. In DNA form, the CDR3 reads TGTGCCACCAGCTTAGGTCCCCGTATGGACAGAAGACTAGCCAAAAACATTCAGTACTTC. This sequence encodes CATSLGPRMDRRLAKNIQYF.

This clonotype was counted at least ten times. The chain carries TRBV6-1 and TRBJ2-2, with TRBD2 matching 10 bases. The V segment lost 3 bases and the J segment 4 bases; nucleotides outside the gene matches: 2. The length of the CDR3 is 15 residues. The V gene's germline CDR1 is MNHNS and CDR2 SASEGT. The DNA of the CDR3 is TGTGCCAGCAGTGACCTAGCGGGAGCCACCGGGGAGCTGTTTTTT. Translating gives CASSDLAGATGELFF.

This clonotype appeared many times. Here the CDR3 DNA reads TGTGCCAGCAGCTTAGGGGGGGGACTAGCGGGAGCCGAGACCCAGTACTTC. It is translated as CASSLGGGLAGAETQYF. The chain combines TRBV7-2 with TRBJ2-5, with 14 bases aligning to TRBD2. V was pared by 1 base and J by 5 bases, with 6 bases of the junction left unmatched. Germline V CDR1 and CDR2: SGHTA, FQGNSA. The CDR3 spans 17 residues.

This clonotype was recorded at least ten times. This rearrangement joins TRBV5-1 to TRBJ2-2; the D gene is possibly TRBD1 (6 bases). There are 16 residues in the CDR3. V was cut by 0 bases and J by 1 base, with 10 bases left in between. CDR1 and CDR2 from the germline V gene are SGHRS and YFSETQ. The CDR3 DNA follows: TGCGCCAGCAGCTTGGTACAGGGCCAGAACACCGGGGAGCTGTTTTTT. It encodes CASSLVQGQNTGELFF.

This chain connects TRBV20-1 to TRBJ2-5; 9 nucleotides align to TRBD2. The junction had 7 bases not matched to a gene; V was cut back by 3 bases and J by 5 bases. Germline CDR1 DFQATT, CDR2 SNEGSKA (reference sequence). CDR3 length: 14 residues. CDR3 in DNA: TGCAGTGCTAGTAAGGTAGCGGGGGTCGAGACCCAGTACTTC. Its translation: CSASKVAGVETQYF.

This clonotype came up many times. The CDR3 sequence is CAIKRSAPLYEQYF. The DNA for the CDR3 is TGTGCCATCAAAAGGTCGGCTCCCCTATACGAGCAGTACTTC. The rearrangement links TRBV10-3 to TRBJ2-7, with D unclear. CDR3 size: 14 residues. Germline V gene sequence: CDR1 ENHRY, CDR2 SYGVKD. The V end was cut by 7 bases, the J end by 4 bases, with 17 bases between.

The V call is TRBV18, the J call TRBJ2-6; no clear D gene. Trimming pared 6 bases from V and 3 bases from J, leaving 6 bases between. The CDR3 runs to 13 residues. Germline CDR1 KGHSH, CDR2 LQKENI. CDR3 protein: CASSSGGANVLTF. The CDR3 region has the DNA TGTGCCAGCTCCTCGGGTGGGGCCAACGTCCTGACTTTC.

This clonotype showed up many times. This chain uses TRBV29-1 with TRBJ1-2, with 8 bases that match TRBD1. Germline V lookup: CDR1 SQVTM, CDR2 ANQGSEA. The CDR3 spans 13 residues. J gave up 4 bases and V 3 bases, and 4 bases lay outside the gene matches. The chain's CDR3 is CSVDDRGGYGYTF. The CDR3, as DNA: TGCAGCGTTGACGACAGGGGCGGCTATGGCTACACCTTC.